These T cell receptor beta chains were read from a single sample in a study of T cells after yellow fever vaccination. Each CDR3 protein is one row after TCRdb ran MiXCR on the 5' RACE reads. Among approximately 300,000 distinct CDR3 sequences listed, roughly 13% were seen once. Sequences were derived from CD4+ T cells sorted from PBMCs, sampled 45 days after the yellow fever booster vaccination. The receptor source for this set is a man younger than 40 who received the YFV17D yellow fever vaccine. Both conserved end residues are part of each CDR3. Fields, in order: J gene, V gene, clone size, D gene, CDR3 DNA, CDR3 protein. The D gene is left open where the match is weak. Clone size is stated in some rows and not others, as once, few, many or a class when expanded.

J: TRBJ1-1
V: TRBV18
size: -
D: -
DNA: TGTGCCAGCTCACCTCTCGCACAGATGAACACTGAAGCTTTCTTT
CDR3: CASSPLAQMNTEAFF

J: TRBJ2-7
V: TRBV20-1
size: few
D: -
DNA: TGCAGTGCCGAGCTCGGGGCGGTTGACGAGCAGTACTTC
CDR3: CSAELGAVDEQYF

J: TRBJ2-1
V: TRBV5-1
size: -
D: TRBD2
DNA: TGCGCCAGCAGCTGGACTAGCGGGAGTGGGTATGAGCAGTTCTTC
CDR3: CASSWTSGSGYEQFF

J: TRBJ2-3
V: TRBV7-9
size: -
D: -
DNA: TGTGTTCTCAGCGCGGCTAGCGGCACAGATACGCAGTATTTT
CDR3: CVLSAASGTDTQYF

J: TRBJ2-6
V: TRBV6-5
size: -
D: TRBD1
DNA: TGTGCCAGCAGTTACTCCCCACGACAGGGGGCGCCTGGGGCCAACGTCCTGACTTTC
CDR3: CASSYSPRQGAPGANVLTF

J: TRBJ2-5
V: TRBV5-1
size: few
D: -
DNA: TGCGCCAGCAGCTTCTCCCCGACGGAGACCCAGTACTTC
CDR3: CASSFSPTETQYF

J: TRBJ2-3
V: TRBV25-1
size: -
D: TRBD2
DNA: TGTGCCAGCGGGTCCAGCGGGGAACCCACAGATACGCAGTATTTT
CDR3: CASGSSGEPTDTQYF

J: TRBJ1-1
V: TRBV10-3
size: few
D: TRBD1
DNA: TGTGCCATCAGTGATGACAGGGGGAACACTGAAGCTTTCTTT
CDR3: CAISDDRGNTEAFF

J: TRBJ2-1
V: TRBV5-1
size: many
D: TRBD2
DNA: TGCGCCAGCAGCTCTGAGAGCGGGAGCTACAATGAGCAGTTCTTC
CDR3: CASSSESGSYNEQFF

J: TRBJ1-5
V: TRBV11-2
size: -
D: -
DNA: TGTGCCAGCAGCTTAGGTCTTCAGGGGCTGAAAGGGGTGAGCAATCAGCCCCAGCATTTT
CDR3: CASSLGLQGLKGVSNQPQHF

J: TRBJ1-1
V: TRBV12-3/TRBV12-4
size: many
D: -
DNA: TGTGCCAGCAACCGATGGGAGAACACTGAAGCTTTCTTT
CDR3: CASNRWENTEAFF

J: TRBJ2-3
V: TRBV12-3/TRBV12-4
size: -
D: -
DNA: TGTGCCAGCGGTCGGGGAGATACGCAGTATTTT
CDR3: CASGRGDTQYF

J: TRBJ2-5
V: TRBV9
size: -
D: -
DNA: TGTGCCAGCAGCGTAGGAAGTAGTGGGAACCAAGAGACCCAGTACTTC
CDR3: CASSVGSSGNQETQYF

J: TRBJ2-7
V: TRBV7-2
size: many
D: TRBD2
DNA: TGTGCCAGCAGCTTAGTAGAGGGGAGGGTCGAGCAGTACTTC
CDR3: CASSLVEGRVEQYF

J: TRBJ1-4
V: TRBV30
size: -
D: -
DNA: TGTGCCTGGAGTGTACAAGGGGGAATTGAAAAACTGTTTTTT
CDR3: CAWSVQGGIEKLFF

J: TRBJ2-7
V: TRBV20-1
size: -
D: -
DNA: TGCAGTGCTAGAGATTTGGGGCCCGAGCAGTACTTC
CDR3: CSARDLGPEQYF

J: TRBJ2-2
V: TRBV7-2
size: few
D: -
DNA: TGTGCCAGCAGCTTAGGGGGTGTGGCCGGGGAGCTGTTTTTT
CDR3: CASSLGGVAGELFF

J: TRBJ2-5
V: TRBV20-1
size: -
D: TRBD2
DNA: TGCAGTGATACAAGTGTCATAGCGGGTGGCCAAGAGACCCAGTACTTC
CDR3: CSDTSVIAGGQETQYF

J: TRBJ1-2
V: TRBV10-3
size: few
D: TRBD1
DNA: TGTGCCATCAGTAGACAGGGTGGAGGCTACACCTTC
CDR3: CAISRQGGGYTF

J: TRBJ1-2
V: TRBV7-9
size: -
D: TRBD1
DNA: TGTGCCAGCAGCAAACAGGGGGCGGACTTATGGTATGGCTACACCTTC
CDR3: CASSKQGADLWYGYTF

J: TRBJ2-7
V: TRBV5-1
size: few
D: -
DNA: TGCGCCAGCAGCTTGGAGGGCTGGGCCCTTTCCGAGCAGTACTTC
CDR3: CASSLEGWALSEQYF

J: TRBJ2-3
V: TRBV7-2
size: -
D: -
DNA: TGTGCCAGCACCCGCCGTAGAACGGAAACGGGTGGCACGCAGTATTTT
CDR3: CASTRRRTETGGTQYF

J: TRBJ2-7
V: TRBV18
size: -
D: -
DNA: TGTGCCAGCTCACCTTCCCGCGGTCGTTACTACGAGCAGTACTTC
CDR3: CASSPSRGRYYEQYF

J: TRBJ2-2
V: TRBV12-3/TRBV12-4
size: many
D: -
DNA: TGTGCCAGCAGTTCCTTCCTAGCGCCCGGGGAGCTGTTTTTT
CDR3: CASSSFLAPGELFF

J: TRBJ1-6
V: TRBV20-1
size: -
D: -
DNA: TGCAGTGCTAGGACGAAAGGGCAGCGCGATTCACCCCTCCACTTT
CDR3: CSARTKGQRDSPLHF

J: TRBJ2-5
V: TRBV3-1
size: many
D: -
DNA: TGTGCCAGCATCGGCTCACGGGGGGAGACCCAGTACTTC
CDR3: CASIGSRGETQYF

J: TRBJ2-7
V: TRBV7-2
size: -
D: -
DNA: TGTGCCAGCAGCTTAGGGCTAGGCGGAGGTACCTACGAGCAGTACTTC
CDR3: CASSLGLGGGTYEQYF

J: TRBJ1-2
V: TRBV2
size: -
D: -
DNA: TGTGCCAGCAGTGAGCACGACAGGAACTATGGCTACACCTTC
CDR3: CASSEHDRNYGYTF

J: TRBJ2-5
V: TRBV2
size: -
D: -
DNA: TGTGCCAGCAACCGGAAATTCGAAGAGACCCAGTACTTC
CDR3: CASNRKFEETQYF

J: TRBJ2-1
V: TRBV4-2
size: -
D: TRBD2
DNA: TGTGCCAGCAGCCAATCAGCGTCTAGCGGCTACAATGAGCAGTTCTTC
CDR3: CASSQSASSGYNEQFF

J: TRBJ2-1
V: TRBV29-1
size: -
D: TRBD2
DNA: TGCAGCGTTGTTACGGGACTAGCGGGAGTGAATGAGCAGTTCTTC
CDR3: CSVVTGLAGVNEQFF

J: TRBJ2-2
V: TRBV5-1
size: -
D: -
DNA: TGCGCCAGCAGATTGGAGATGGCCGGGGAGCTGTTTTTT
CDR3: CASRLEMAGELFF

J: TRBJ2-2
V: TRBV15
size: few
D: -
DNA: TGTGCCACCAGCCTAGGTAGTCTTGGCACCGGGGAGCTGTTTTTT
CDR3: CATSLGSLGTGELFF

J: TRBJ2-6
V: TRBV7-2
size: many
D: -
DNA: TGTGCCAGCAGCTTATCAGGAGCTGGGGCCAACGTCCTGACTTTC
CDR3: CASSLSGAGANVLTF

J: TRBJ2-7
V: TRBV5-1
size: few
D: TRBD1
DNA: TGCGCCAGCAGGCCAGGGGGCTTAGGGTCCTACGAGCAGTACTTC
CDR3: CASRPGGLGSYEQYF

J: TRBJ2-1
V: TRBV7-8
size: -
D: TRBD2
DNA: TGTGCCAGCAGCCTATTAGCGGGAGGGCCAGAAAGTGAGCAGTTCTTC
CDR3: CASSLLAGGPESEQFF

J: TRBJ2-2
V: TRBV6-2/TRBV6-3
size: -
D: -
DNA: TGTGCCAGCAGGCCATCGGGGGACACCGGGGAGCTGTTTTTT
CDR3: CASRPSGDTGELFF

J: TRBJ2-1
V: TRBV10-3
size: few
D: -
DNA: TGTGCCATCAAAGGCCAGGCGGGATCCTACAATGAGCAGTTCTTC
CDR3: CAIKGQAGSYNEQFF

J: TRBJ2-2
V: TRBV4-3
size: few
D: -
DNA: TGCGCCAGCAGCCAAGGGACTTTCACCGGGGAGCTGTTTTTT
CDR3: CASSQGTFTGELFF

J: TRBJ2-7
V: TRBV29-1
size: -
D: -
DNA: TGCAGCGTTGAGAGGCAGGGGGGTTACGAGCAGTACTTC
CDR3: CSVERQGGYEQYF

J: TRBJ2-7
V: TRBV7-9
size: few
D: -
DNA: TGTGCCACCATGAGGCAGGGCTTTTCGGAGCAGTACTTC
CDR3: CATMRQGFSEQYF

J: TRBJ2-7
V: TRBV29-1
size: -
D: -
DNA: TGCAGCGTTGCTGTCCGGACTGACTCCTACGAGCAGTACTTC
CDR3: CSVAVRTDSYEQYF

J: TRBJ2-5
V: TRBV20-1
size: few
D: TRBD1
DNA: TGCAGTGCTCCGGGACAGGGGTTGGAGACCCAGTACTTC
CDR3: CSAPGQGLETQYF

J: TRBJ2-4
V: TRBV20-1
size: -
D: -
DNA: TGCAGTGCTAGAACTAAACTCTCGGGTCCAGCCAAAAACATTCAGTACTTC
CDR3: CSARTKLSGPAKNIQYF

J: TRBJ2-1
V: TRBV4-2
size: -
D: -
DNA: TGTGCCAGCAGCCGGTCACAGGTCAATGAGCAGTTCTTC
CDR3: CASSRSQVNEQFF